The source of this T cell receptor beta chain is a study of identical twins. MiXCR, applied by TCRdb to the 5' RACE reads, yields one record per CDR3 protein. Found here are roughly 250,000 distinct CDR3 sequences, roughly 13% of them singletons; the top ten hold approximately 9.3%. Germline V CDR1 and CDR2: MNHEY, SMNVEV (reference sequence). Between the trimmed V and J ends, which lost 5 bases and 9 bases, there was a span of 17 bases. CDR3 length: 15 residues. The chain recombines TRBV27 with TRBJ1-6, with D possibly matching TRBD1 (6 bases). The sequenced sample consisted of memory (CD45RO+) T cells sorted from blood. The origin of this receptor is a woman aged 18-30 years in good health. The CDR3 loop reads CASSPTIGGGSPLHF. The CDR3 DNA reads TGTGCCAGCAGTCCGACAATCGGGGGCGGTTCACCCCTCCACTTT.